A single sample is the source of the 21 T cell receptor beta chains below, sequenced in a study of cytomegalovirus exposure and HLA in healthy donors. PCR was performed using 60 Vbeta and 13 Jbeta primers. Some clones are missing from TCRdb's copy, which holds only in-frame ones; the method was immunoSEQ multiplex PCR. The top ten hold 1.4% to 1.5% of the sample, which has some 150,000 clones, around 73% seen once. Sequences were obtained from PBMCs. The receptors here all came from a male donor in good health and CMV-seronegative.

This rearrangement joins TRBV27 to TRBJ2-1; D is undetermined. Germline lookup yields CDR1 MNHEY and CDR2 SMNVEV (reference sequence). V was clipped by 3 bases and J by 0 bases, with 12 bases between them. This CDR3 is 16 amino acids long. CDR3 residues: CASSFSLVSSYNEQFF. CDR3 in DNA: TGTGCCAGCAGTTTTTCCCTAGTGAGCTCCTACAATGAGCAGTTCTTC.

This chain joins TRBV29-1 and TRBJ2-3; 10 positions match TRBD1. Trimming at V came to 7 bases and at J to 5 bases, leaving 12 bases not matched to a gene. Per the germline V gene, CDR1 is SQVTM and CDR2 is ANQGSEA. This CDR3 has 15 residues. CDR3 sequence: CSAEGGTGDGDTQYF. The DNA of the CDR3 is TGCAGCGCCGAGGGGGGGACAGGGGATGGAGATACGCAGTATTTT.

V is TRBV11-2 and J is TRBJ2-7; D possibly corresponds to TRBD2 (6 bases). The CDR3 loop spans 13 amino acids. Germline CDR1 SGHAT, CDR2 FQNNGV. Trimming shortened V by 1 base and J by 4 bases, and 8 bases separated the two germline ends. In DNA form, the CDR3 reads TGTGCCAGCAGCTTAGCGGCGGGGTACGAGCAGTACTTC. It specifies CASSLAAGYEQYF.

The chain employs TRBV7-9 and TRBJ1-1; 7 nucleotides line up with TRBD1. The CDR3 covers 15 residues. V shed 5 bases and J 0 bases; nucleotides not matched to a gene: 6. Germline CDR1 reads SEHNR; CDR2 reads FQNEAQ (reference sequence). CDR3 loop: CASSHLQGMNTEAFF. CDR3 bases: TGTGCCAGCAGCCACCTACAGGGGATGAACACTGAAGCTTTCTTT.

The chain is built from TRBV7-2 and TRBJ2-7, with D perhaps TRBD1 (6 bases). This CDR3 spans 13 amino acids. CDR1 is SGHTA, CDR2 FQGNSA, per germline. The V and J ends lost 5 bases and 3 bases respectively, with 11 bases between them. CDR3 in DNA: TGTGCCAGCAGCCCTACAGGGCTCTACGAGCAGTACTTC. This codes for CASSPTGLYEQYF. The complete variable domain, with remaining parts taken from reference TRBV7-2 and TRBJ2-7, reads GAGVSQSPSNKVTEKGKDVELRCDPISGHTALYWYRQSLGQGLEFLIYFQGNSAPDKSGLPSDRFSAERTGGSVSTLTIQRTQQEDSAVYLCASSPTGLYEQYFGPGTRLTVT.

This chain uses TRBV28 with TRBJ2-7, with a possible D match to TRBD2 (5 bases). Germline V gene sequence: CDR1 MDHEN, CDR2 SYDVKM. The CDR3 loop spans 14 amino acids. Trimming took 4 bases from V and 2 from J, leaving 12 bases between them. The CDR3 DNA reads as TGTGCCAGCAGTTCCCGACTGGGAGCCTACGAGCAGTACTTC. Translated: CASSSRLGAYEQYF.

The sample holds a few counts of this clone. The chain uses TRBV5-6 and TRBJ2-2; D is possibly TRBD1 (6 bases). Germline V gene sequence: CDR1 SGHDT, CDR2 YYEEEE. This CDR3 region has 15 residues. V was trimmed by 1 base and J by 6 bases, leaving 13 bases between them. Written as DNA, the CDR3 is TGTGCCAGCAGCTTGACAGGGTTAGTCGCCGGGGAGCTGTTTTTT. Translated: CASSLTGLVAGELFF.

This clone was seen just once. The V gene is TRBV7-2, the J gene TRBJ2-1; D is perhaps TRBD2 (6 bases). This CDR3 contains 13 residues. Germline CDR1 reads SGHTA; CDR2 reads FQGNSA. The V end lost 4 bases, the J end lost 7 bases, and 11 bases lay between the germline ends. CDR3 nucleotides: TGTGCCAGCAGCTCGGGGGACGGAAATGAGCAGTTCTTC. Residues: CASSSGDGNEQFF.

The chain couples TRBV30 to TRBJ1-4, with a possible D match to TRBD1 (5 bases). The ends were cut back, 0 bases at V and 5 bases at J, with 13 bases in the middle. Germline V gives CDR1 GTSNPN, CDR2 SVGIG (reference sequence). This CDR3 comprises 15 residues. CDR3 nucleotide sequence: TGTGCCTGGAGTGTACCCTCAGGGTGGAATGAAAAACTGTTTTTT. Protein product: CAWSVPSGWNEKLFF.

The chain employs TRBV4-1 and TRBJ2-3, with 13 bases fitting TRBD2. CDR3 length: 17 amino acids. Germline CDR1 and CDR2: MGHRA and YSYEKL. The V and J ends lost 0 bases and 5 bases, in that order; junction bases with no gene match: 5. CDR3 amino acids: CASSQETSGRALDTQYF. In DNA, the CDR3 is TGCGCCAGCAGCCAAGAAACTAGCGGGAGGGCCTTAGATACGCAGTATTTT.

The chain is built from TRBV5-1 and TRBJ2-1; D unclear. The ends were cut back, 0 bases at V and 3 bases at J, with 13 bases in the middle. The CDR3 contains 16 residues. Per germline, CDR1 SGHRS and CDR2 YFSETQ. CDR3 sequence: CASSLEVAANYNEQFF. The CDR3 nucleotides read TGCGCCAGCAGCTTGGAGGTCGCGGCGAACTACAATGAGCAGTTCTTC.

J is TRBJ2-1 and V is TRBV28, with D possibly being TRBD2 (6 bases). Germline V gene lookup returns CDR1 MDHEN and CDR2 SYDVKM. CDR3 length equals 14 residues. The ends were cut back, 5 bases at V and 1 base at J, with 9 bases in the middle. The CDR3 DNA is TGTGCCAGCAGTCCCGGGAGTTCCTACAATGAGCAGTTCTTC. Protein: CASSPGSSYNEQFF.

This clone was seen once. This sequence joins TRBV18 and TRBJ2-3; 8 bases agree with TRBD2. Trimming took 2 bases from V and 10 from J; bases not matched to a gene: 11. In germline, CDR1 is KGHSH, CDR2 LQKENI. This CDR3 has 15 amino acids. The CDR3 protein is CASSPEAGSGGSQYF. The DNA of the CDR3 is TGTGCCAGCTCACCAGAGGCGGGGAGCGGGGGATCGCAGTATTTT.

A word on this clone: Sequence at one end of the junction differs from germline and may be a read error. The same CDR3 is also encoded by other DNA sequences in this sample. The genes are TRBV5-1 and TRBJ1-1; 7 bases are shared with TRBD1. The germline CDR1 and CDR2 sequences are SGHRS and YFSETQ. The CDR3 is 14 residues long. The CDR3 loop is CASSLGGGYTEAFF. CDR3 coding DNA: TGCGCTAGCAGCTTGGGAGGGGGCTACACTGAAGCTTTCTTT.

The chain carries TRBV6-4 and TRBJ2-1; 7 bases line up with TRBD1. J was trimmed by 10 bases and V by 0 bases; bases with no gene match: 6. CDR1 is MRHNA, CDR2 SNTAGT, per germline. The CDR3 runs 14 residues. CDR3 DNA: TGTGCCAGCAGTGACTCGAACAGGGGAAAAGAGCAGTTCTTC. It yields the protein CASSDSNRGKEQFF.

The table lists this clone with a count of one. This CDR3 reads CSSTGTGQETQYF. The CDR3 DNA reads TGCAGCTCGACGGGTACAGGGCAAGAGACCCAGTACTTC. The V and J genes are TRBV29-1 and TRBJ2-5, with D possibly matching TRBD1 (6 bases). This CDR3 comprises 13 residues. From germline, CDR1 is SQVTM and CDR2 ANQGSEA. The V gene lost 8 bases and the J gene lost 2 bases, with 15 bases spanning the gap.

V and J are TRBV6-5 and TRBJ2-7, with D perhaps TRBD1 (5 bases). The germline V and J ends were trimmed by 7 bases and 0 bases, with 7 bases remaining between them. The CDR3 runs 12 residues. The V gene's germline CDR1 is MNHEY and CDR2 SVGAGI. CDR3 protein: CASKQGSYEQYF. CDR3 bases: TGTGCCAGCAAGCAGGGCTCCTACGAGCAGTACTTC.

In this sample, this clone turned up once. The chain couples TRBV10-3 to TRBJ1-5, with D possibly being TRBD1 (6 bases). The CDR3 has 13 amino acids. Trimming took 6 bases from V and 6 from J, leaving 12 bases between them. Germline CDR1 reads ENHRY; CDR2 reads SYGVKD. CDR3 DNA sequence: TGTGCCATCAGCGAAAGGACAGCTCAGCCCCAGCATTTT. Its translation is CAISERTAQPQHF.

This rearrangement joins TRBV2 to TRBJ2-7; possible D gene TRBD2, 6 bases. CDR3 length: 13 residues. CDR1 is SNHLY, CDR2 FYNNEI, per germline. Trimming shortened V by 11 bases and J by 6 bases, and 20 bases separated the two germline ends. CDR3 region: CAVGGRPGGEQYF. CDR3 nucleotides: TGTGCCGTTGGGGGGAGGCCCGGAGGCGAGCAGTACTTC.

This chain joins TRBV19 and TRBJ1-1, with a weak D call TRBD1 (5 bases). Trimming removed 4 bases at V and 3 bases at J, with 9 bases between. CDR1 is LNHDA and CDR2 is SQIVND in the germline V gene (reference sequence). The CDR3 loop spans 13 amino acids. CDR3 loop: CASSTRADTEAFF. In DNA, the CDR3 is TGTGCCAGTAGTACCAGGGCGGACACTGAAGCTTTCTTT.

This chain joins TRBV29-1 and TRBJ1-2, with 9 bases fitting TRBD1. Trimming at V came to 5 bases and at J to 8 bases, leaving 9 bases not matched to a gene. In germline, CDR1 is SQVTM, CDR2 ANQGSEA. This CDR3 spans 13 amino acids. The chain's CDR3 is CSVPPRDREGYTF. The CDR3 nucleotides are TGCAGCGTTCCTCCCCGGGACAGGGAAGGCTACACCTTC.